A selection of T cell receptor beta chains follows, all from one sample in a study of OX40 agonist ivuxolimab in advanced cancers. Produced via immunoSEQ multiplex PCR; TCRdb's table is partial and in-frame only. The sample contains about 91,000 clones, 75% to 90% of which appear only once. The sequences come from CD4+ or CD8+ T cells sorted from blood, collected in a trial of the OX40 agonist ivuxolimab. The receptor source for this set is an adult with an advanced solid tumor such as melanoma, head and neck, liver or kidney cancer. Both conserved end residues are part of each CDR3. A D gene is named only where the DNA matches it firmly. Not every row has a clone size; where given, it reads once, few, many or a size class.

d_gene	v_gene	abundance	j_gene	CDR3aa	CDR3nt
NA	TRBV4-1	NA	TRBJ1-2	CASSEIAYGYTF	TGCGCCAGCAGCGAGATAGCATATGGCTACACCTTC
NA	TRBV5-1	NA	TRBJ2-3	CASSLSWDTQYF	TGCGCCAGCAGCTTGTCGTGGGATACGCAGTATTTT
NA	TRBV5-6	NA	TRBJ1-2	CASSLGGDYGYTF	TGTGCCAGCAGCCTCGGGGGGGACTATGGCTACACCTTC
NA	TRBV4-1	NA	TRBJ2-6	CASSQGTAGANVLTF	TGCGCCAGCAGCCAGGGAACGGCTGGGGCCAACGTCCTGACTTTC
NA	TRBV4-2	few	TRBJ2-7	CASSQVFGGQYF	TGTGCCAGCAGCCAAGTCTTCGGCGGGCAGTACTTC
NA	TRBV18	once	TRBJ2-3	CASSPPSGSLDTQYF	TGTGCCAGCTCACCACCGAGTGGCAGCTTAGATACGCAGTATTTT
NA	TRBV5-5	NA	TRBJ1-1	CASSTQGGPMNTEAFF	TGTGCCAGCAGCACCCAGGGTGGCCCCATGAACACTGAAGCTTTCTTT
TRBD2	TRBV5-1	NA	TRBJ2-5	CASSKGTNKETQYF	TGCGCCAGCAGCAAAGGGACTAACAAAGAGACCCAGTACTTC
NA	TRBV7-3	once	TRBJ1-1	CASSLTPGIMNTEAFF	TGTGCCAGCAGCTTAACCCCCGGGATAATGAACACTGAAGCTTTCTTT
TRBD1	TRBV9	NA	TRBJ1-6	CASSVRQGEAPLHF	TGTGCCAGCAGCGTAAGGCAGGGGGAGGCACCCCTCCACTTT
NA	TRBV5-1	few	TRBJ1-6	CASSLSGDSPLHF	TGCGCCAGCAGCTTGTCAGGGGATTCACCCCTCCACTTT
NA	TRBV9	few	TRBJ1-6	CASSVGWGRLENSPLHF	TGTGCCAGCAGCGTAGGTTGGGGGAGGTTGGAGAATTCACCCCTCCACTTT
TRBD2	TRBV7-3	NA	TRBJ2-1	CASSQGLAAGDEQFF	TGTGCCAGCAGCCAGGGACTAGCGGCGGGGGATGAGCAGTTCTTC
NA	TRBV15	NA	TRBJ1-1	CATSRDTPGRTEAFF	TGTGCCACCAGCAGAGATACCCCGGGACGTACTGAAGCTTTCTTT
NA	TRBV2	NA	TRBJ2-1	CASSPIQFVGNEQFF	TGTGCCAGCAGTCCGATTCAGTTTGTCGGCAATGAGCAGTTCTTC
NA	TRBV5-1	NA	TRBJ2-1	CASSPINHNEQFF	TGCGCCAGCAGCCCTATTAACCACAATGAGCAGTTCTTC